The 20 T cell receptor beta chains in this list originate from one sample, sequenced in a study of blood T cell repertoires in COVID-19. Clones were sequenced by immunoSEQ multiplex PCR, and TCRdb holds only the in-frame ones, with some missing. The table records under 300,000 clones, 75% to 90% of them present only once. Sequencing was done on a sample of peripheral blood. The receptors shown here come from a woman aged 40 to 50 with acute or convalescent COVID-19.

This chain links TRBV5-1 with TRBJ1-2; TRBD1 agrees at 10 bases. With V trimmed by 5 bases and J by 4 bases, 8 bases remained unmatched. The germline V gene encodes CDR1 SGHRS and CDR2 YFSETQ. The CDR3 runs to 15 residues. This chain's CDR3 is CASRLPGQGSYGYTF. The DNA for the CDR3 is TGCGCCAGCAGGCTTCCGGGACAGGGGTCCTATGGCTACACCTTC.

In its sample, this clone was seen once. This chain connects TRBV9 to TRBJ2-5; 7 nucleotides line up with TRBD2. The CDR3 contains 16 residues. J was trimmed by 4 bases and V by 0 bases; bases with no gene match: 9. The germline V gene encodes CDR1 SGDLS and CDR2 YYNGEE. The CDR3 DNA sequence: TGTGCCAGCAGCGTAGCCACGGGGGGAACCGGAGAGACCCAGTACTTC. Translating it yields CASSVATGGTGETQYF.

The J gene is TRBJ2-7, the V gene TRBV30; D is possibly TRBD2 (5 bases). The V end was cut by 1 base, the J end by 5 bases, with 12 bases between. CDR1 and CDR2 (germline): GTSNPN, SVGIG (reference sequence). The CDR3 length is 13 residues. The CDR3 here is CAWSGPPGNEQYV. The CDR3 nucleotides read TGTGCCTGGAGTGGCCCGCCGGGAAACGAGCAGTACGTC.

This chain uses TRBV30 with TRBJ1-6; possibly TRBD1 for D (6 bases). The ends were cut back, 3 bases at V and 6 bases at J, with 18 bases in the middle. CDR3 size: 16 residues. The germline V gene has CDR1 GTSNPN and CDR2 SVGIG (reference sequence). CDR3 residues: CAWSTVITGTNSPLHF. DNA of the CDR3: TGTGCCTGGAGCACCGTCATTACAGGGACTAATTCACCCCTCCACTTT.

CDR3 in amino acids: CASGRTGYEAFF. In DNA form, the CDR3 reads TGTGCCAGCGGCCGGACAGGATATGAAGCTTTCTTT. The chain combines TRBV6-5 with TRBJ1-1; 7 bases are a match to TRBD1. Trimming at V came to 8 bases and at J to 7 bases, leaving 7 bases not matched to a gene. CDR1 is MNHEY and CDR2 is SVGAGI in the germline V gene. The CDR3 consists of 12 residues.

The chain recombines TRBV24-1 with TRBJ1-5; tentatively, D is TRBD1 (5 bases). The CDR3 contains 12 residues. V was cut by 9 bases and J by 4 bases, with 9 bases left in between. Per germline, CDR1 KGHDR and CDR2 SFDVKD. This chain's CDR3 is CATGGGNQPQHF. The CDR3 DNA sequence: TGTGCCACCGGGGGAGGGAATCAGCCCCAGCATTTT.

With regard to this clone: Distinct nucleotide sequences in the sample also encode this CDR3. V and J are TRBV20-1 and TRBJ2-7; maybe TRBD1 (6 bases). Germline CDR1 DFQATT, CDR2 SNEGSKA (reference sequence). CDR3 length: 11 residues. With 6 bases removed from V and 5 bases from J, the gap between germline ends came to 11 bases. CDR3 loop: CSAEQGNEQYV. In nucleotides, the CDR3 is TGCAGTGCAGAACAGGGCAACGAGCAGTACGTC.

For this clone: Distinct nucleotide sequences in the sample also encode this CDR3. The gene calls are TRBV6-5 and TRBJ1-5; TRBD1 matches at 7 bases. The V gene's germline CDR1 is MNHEY and CDR2 SVGAGI. CDR3 length: 14 residues. The V and J ends lost 5 bases and 6 bases, in that order; junction bases with no gene match: 7. Here the CDR3 reads CASSIRQGGQPQHF. CDR3 bases: TGTGCCAGCAGTATCCGTCAGGGGGGTCAGCCCCAGCATTTT.

In this sample, this clone turned up once. V and J are TRBV7-9 and TRBJ1-2; possibly TRBD1 for D (5 bases). The CDR3 sequence is 15 residues long. Trimming shortened V by 0 bases and J by 4 bases, and 12 bases separated the two germline ends. Germline CDR1 is SEHNR and CDR2 is FQNEAQ (reference sequence). This chain's CDR3 is CASSLARGRGYGYTF. The CDR3, as DNA: TGTGCCAGCAGCTTAGCAAGGGGAAGGGGCTATGGCTACACCTTC.

This chain uses TRBV24-1 with TRBJ1-2; unclear D gene. This CDR3 region has 13 residues. Germline V CDR1 and CDR2: KGHDR, SFDVKD. Trimming removed 4 bases from V and 1 base from J, with 6 bases in between. Here the CDR3 DNA reads TGTGCCACCAGTGAAGAGGGTAACTATGGCTACACCTTC. Protein sequence: CATSEEGNYGYTF.

The chain couples TRBV7-6 to TRBJ1-6; D call uncertain. The CDR3 is made up of 15 amino acids. CDR1 and CDR2 from the germline V gene are SGHVS and FNYEAQ. With 2 bases removed from V and 7 bases from J, the gap between germline ends came to 12 bases. CDR3 region: CASSLSTGGNSPLHF. The CDR3, as DNA: TGTGCCAGCAGCTTAAGCACGGGAGGGAATTCACCCCTCCACTTT. The variable domain in full, completed from reference TRBV7-6 and TRBJ1-6, reads GAGVSQSPRYKVTKRGQDVALRCDPISGHVSLYWYRQALGQGPEFLTYFNYEAQQDKSGLPNDRFSAERPEGSISTLTIQRTEQRDSAMYRCASSLSTGGNSPLHFGNGTRLTVT.

This clone was counted once. The V call is TRBV24-1, the J call TRBJ2-1; 7 bases are shared with TRBD2. Germline V lookup: CDR1 KGHDR, CDR2 SFDVKD. CDR3 length: 19 residues. With V trimmed by 3 bases and J by 0 bases, 13 bases remained unmatched. This chain's CDR3 is CATSDRPSLSGGSYNEQFF. The CDR3 DNA reads TGTGCCACCAGTGATAGACCCTCCCTTTCGGGAGGCTCCTACAATGAGCAGTTCTTC.

This chain links TRBV21-1 with TRBJ1-2; the table's TRBD1 call for D was not verified on the DNA. TRBV21-1 is termed a pseudogene. This CDR3 contains 16 residues. In DNA, the CDR3 is TGTGCCAGCATGGGGGGACAGGGTCAAGGAAGCTATGGCTACACCTTC. Translation: CASMGGQGQGSYGYTF.

The rearrangement joins TRBV3-1 (or the pseudogene TRBV3-2) to TRBJ2-5, with D maybe TRBD2 (6 bases). This CDR3 is 15 amino acids long. In germline, CDR1 is LGHDT, CDR2 YNNKEL (reference sequence). Trimming took off 0 bases at V and 7 bases at J, with 15 bases between the two ends. For the CDR3, the DNA is TGTGCCAGCAGCCAAGATCGACTAGGATTCGGGACCCAGTACTTC. This encodes CASSQDRLGFGTQYF.

The genes are TRBV2 and TRBJ2-5; TRBD1 agrees at 11 bases. Germline V CDR1 and CDR2: SNHLY, FYNNEI. The ends lost 6 bases at V and 0 bases at J; junction bases unmatched: 3. The length of the CDR3 is 15 residues. CDR3 nucleotides: TGTGCCAGCAGGGGGGACAGGGGGGACCAAGAGACCCAGTACTTC. As protein: CASRGDRGDQETQYF.

J is TRBJ1-5 and V is TRBV6-5; 12 bases are shared with TRBD1. The germline V gene has CDR1 MNHEY and CDR2 SVGAGI. Losses at the gene ends were 9 bases for V and 3 bases for J; bases not matched to a gene: 3. CDR3 length: 14 amino acids. The CDR3 protein is CASLGQGANQPQHF. The CDR3 DNA is TGTGCCAGTTTGGGACAGGGGGCCAATCAGCCCCAGCATTTT.

The J gene is TRBJ1-5, the V gene TRBV7-2; TRBD1 matches 12 bases. V lost 10 bases to trimming and J lost 0 bases; unmatched junction nucleotides: 10. Looked up from germline, CDR1 is SGHTA and CDR2 is FQGNSA. This CDR3 has 17 amino acids. The CDR3 is CAIGGTGGLISNQPQHF. For the CDR3, the DNA is TGTGCCATTGGAGGGACAGGGGGCTTAATTAGCAATCAGCCCCAGCATTTT.

The CDR3 DNA sequence: TGCGCCAGCAGCTTGGCCCGGGGTTTAGCTAATGAAAAACTGTTTTTT. It encodes CASSLARGLANEKLFF. The chain combines TRBV5-1 with TRBJ1-4; D is uncertain. The CDR3 extends over 16 amino acids. The germline gives CDR1 SGHRS, CDR2 YFSETQ. V was shortened by 0 bases and J by 3 bases, with 12 bases between the two germline ends.

The chain couples TRBV18 to TRBJ1-6; tentative D call: TRBD1 (5 bases). CDR1 KGHSH and CDR2 LQKENI come from the germline V gene. V was cut by 4 bases and J by 3 bases, with 10 bases left in between. The CDR3 has 15 amino acids. The CDR3 protein is CASSQRGDYNSPLHF. DNA of the CDR3: TGTGCCAGCTCACAAAGGGGCGACTATAATTCACCCCTCCACTTT.

The V gene is TRBV27, the J gene TRBJ1-1, with TRBD1 matching over 9 bases. V gave up 5 bases and J gave up 4 bases; unmatched junction bases: 5. This CDR3 spans 14 amino acids. Germline CDR1 MNHEY, CDR2 SMNVEV (reference sequence). In nucleotides, the CDR3 is TGTGCCAGCAGTCAGACAGGGGGTCCCACTGAAGCTTTCTTT. It yields the protein CASSQTGGPTEAFF.